The next 28 T cell receptor beta chains were all read from a single sample in a study of blood T cell repertoires in COVID-19 (TCRdb year 2020). The method was the immunoSEQ multiplex PCR assay. The table comes from immuneACCESS by way of TCRdb, which keeps in-frame sequences with V and J called. Part of the clones is missing from these tables; in studies checked, under half for an unresolved V gene and the rest for unknown reasons. The table for this sample lists fewer than 250,000 clones; roughly four fifths of them were counted only once. The ten most abundant clones make up over 10% of the sample. Sequenced: peripheral blood. The receptor source for this set is a woman aged 45-65 years with acute or convalescent COVID-19.

This clone has a single count. J is TRBJ2-2 and V is TRBV25-1, with D perhaps TRBD1 (5 bases). CDR3 size: 15 residues. Germline CDR1 MGHDK, CDR2 SYGVNS. Trimming removed 2 bases at V and 6 bases at J, with 13 bases between. The CDR3 spells CASSEVRWGPGELFF. The CDR3, as DNA: TGTGCCAGCAGTGAAGTGAGGTGGGGCCCCGGGGAGCTGTTTTTT.

This chain uses TRBV28 with TRBJ1-5; TRBD1 is a possible D gene (6 bases). Per the germline V gene, CDR1 is MDHEN and CDR2 is SYDVKM. Trimming took 6 bases from V and 7 from J, leaving 16 bases between them. This CDR3 is 14 amino acids long. The CDR3 bases are TGTGCCAGCAGGGGGCCTACGAGGGGGCAGCCCCAGCATTTT. This codes for CASRGPTRGQPQHF. Drawing the rest from reference TRBV28 and TRBJ1-5, the complete variable domain is DVKVTQSSRYLVKRTGEKVFLECVQDMDHENMFWYRQDPGLGLRLIYFSYDVKMKEKGDIPEGYSVSREKKERFSLILESASTNQTSMYLCASRGPTRGQPQHFGDGTRLSIL.

The V gene is TRBV18, the J gene TRBJ1-1; D not certain. This CDR3 is 16 amino acids long. Per the germline V gene, CDR1 is KGHSH and CDR2 is LQKENI. Deletions cut 3 bases from V and 1 base from J, with 15 bases between. CDR3 bases: TGTGCCAGCTCACCTCCCAGAGGGATCAAGAACACTGAAGCTTTCTTT. Translated, it gives CASSPPRGIKNTEAFF.

The chain is built from TRBV2 and TRBJ1-3, with D possibly matching TRBD1 (5 bases). The CDR3 covers 14 residues. Germline loops: CDR1 SNHLY, CDR2 FYNNEI. V was shortened by 5 bases and J by 3 bases, with 11 bases between the two germline ends. Written as DNA, the CDR3 is TGTGCCAGCAGTCTCGGACAATTTGGAAACACCATATATTTT. The encoded protein is CASSLGQFGNTIYF.

This clone came up once. V gene TRBV20-1 combines with J gene TRBJ1-6, with 8 bases that match TRBD1. The CDR3 length is 14 residues. Trimming cost V 6 bases and J 8 bases; bases outside gene matches: 9. Germline CDR1 and CDR2: DFQATT and SNEGSKA (reference sequence). The CDR3 here is CSASRDRPDSPLHF. The CDR3 nucleotides read TGCAGTGCCAGTCGGGACAGGCCGGATTCACCCCTCCACTTT.

V and J are TRBV19 and TRBJ1-4, with D hard to call. The V end lost 4 bases, the J end lost 0 bases, and 15 bases lay between the germline ends. Germline CDR1 reads LNHDA; CDR2 reads SQIVND (reference sequence). CDR3 length equals 17 residues. CDR3 sequence reads: CASSSGRSITTNEKLFF. DNA of the CDR3: TGTGCCAGTAGTAGCGGTAGGAGTATAACAACTAATGAAAAACTGTTTTTT.

V usage is TRBV28 and J usage is TRBJ1-6; maybe TRBD1 (5 bases). CDR3 length: 15 amino acids. The V end lost 5 bases, the J end lost 7 bases, and 15 bases lay between the germline ends. Germline V gene lookup returns CDR1 MDHEN and CDR2 SYDVKM. The CDR3: CASSPLSTVNSPLHF. For the CDR3, the DNA is TGTGCCAGCAGTCCCCTCTCGACAGTAAATTCACCCCTCCACTTT.

A single count supports this clone. The chain couples TRBV5-1 to TRBJ2-2; D perhaps matches TRBD2 (6 bases). The CDR3 has 17 residues. With 0 bases removed from V and 6 bases from J, the gap between germline ends came to 18 bases. The germline V gene encodes CDR1 SGHRS and CDR2 YFSETQ. CDR3 sequence reads: CASSLAVAAVGAGELFF. The CDR3 nucleotides are TGCGCCAGCAGCTTGGCGGTAGCGGCGGTGGGTGCCGGGGAGCTGTTTTTT.

This clone was found once. The chain has TRBV19 and TRBJ2-1; D is possibly TRBD2 (5 bases). Looked up from germline, CDR1 is LNHDA and CDR2 is SQIVND (reference sequence). V lost 4 bases, J lost 0 bases, and 10 bases lay in between. The CDR3 is 15 amino acids. The DNA for the CDR3 is TGTGCCAGTAGTACGACTATTAGCTCCTACAATGAGCAGTTCTTC. Its translation: CASSTTISSYNEQFF.

This sequence joins TRBV30 and TRBJ2-7, with TRBD2 as a possible D gene (6 bases). The CDR3 totals 15 residues. The V end was cut by 2 bases, the J end by 9 bases, with 23 bases between. Germline assignment: CDR1 GTSNPN and CDR2 SVGIG (reference sequence). The CDR3 DNA is TGTGCCTGGAGTTTGGGGCAGGGAGTTTCCGGGGGGCAGTACTTC. Amino acids: CAWSLGQGVSGGQYF.

The chain uses TRBV12-5 and TRBJ1-2; the D gene is possibly TRBD1 (6 bases). The CDR3 is 14 residues long. Trimming removed 2 bases at V and 7 bases at J, with 14 bases between. In germline, CDR1 is LGHNT, CDR2 FRNRAP. The CDR3 DNA follows: TGTGCTAGTGGTTTGCCTGCGGGGGCAGGTGGCTACACCTTC. It encodes CASGLPAGAGGYTF.

The chain employs TRBV30 and TRBJ1-2; D is unresolved. From germline, CDR1 is GTSNPN and CDR2 SVGIG (reference sequence). The germline V and J ends were trimmed by 2 bases and 0 bases, with 7 bases remaining between them. This CDR3 contains 13 residues. The chain's CDR3 is CAWSTEPNYGYTF. DNA of the CDR3: TGTGCCTGGAGTACAGAGCCTAACTATGGCTACACCTTC. The whole variable domain, filled in from reference TRBV30 and TRBJ1-2, reads SQTIHQWPATLVQPVGSPLSLECTVEGTSNPNLYWYRQAAGRGLQLLFYSVGIGQISSEVPQNLSASRPQDRQFILSSKKLLLSDSGFYLCAWSTEPNYGYTFGSGTRLTVV.

V is TRBV24-1 and J is TRBJ2-3, with a tentative D call TRBD1 (5 bases). The V gene lost 1 base and the J gene lost 5 bases, with 15 bases spanning the gap. Germline loops: CDR1 KGHDR, CDR2 SFDVKD. This CDR3 has 16 residues. The CDR3 DNA sequence: TGTGCCACCAGTGATTTAAAGGCAGGGCCTTTAGATACGCAGTATTTT. The encoded protein is CATSDLKAGPLDTQYF.

The rearrangement links TRBV28 to TRBJ2-7, with 10 bases fitting TRBD2. The CDR3 totals 15 residues. Germline CDR1 is MDHEN and CDR2 is SYDVKM. The junction had 5 bases not matched to a gene; V was cut back by 6 bases and J by 0 bases. CDR3 region: CASRTTSGASYEQYF. The CDR3, as DNA: TGTGCCAGCAGAACCACTAGCGGGGCCTCCTACGAGCAGTACTTC.

The sample holds one count of this clone. The chain couples TRBV7-2 to TRBJ2-3; tentatively, D is TRBD1 (6 bases). The germline gives CDR1 SGHTA, CDR2 FQGNSA. V was cut by 0 bases and J by 1 base, with 11 bases left in between. The CDR3 runs 16 residues. This chain's CDR3 is CASSLAPGGGTDTQYF. In DNA, the CDR3 is TGTGCCAGCAGCTTAGCACCTGGGGGCGGCACAGATACGCAGTATTTT.

This clone has ten or more counts. The chain employs TRBV28 and TRBJ2-7, with 9 bases that match TRBD2. From germline, CDR1 is MDHEN and CDR2 SYDVKM. There are 17 residues in the CDR3. Trimming removed 6 bases from V and 2 bases from J; junction bases left unmatched: 14. The CDR3 loop is CASRPRGPSGEAYEQYF. DNA for the CDR3: TGTGCCAGCAGGCCACGAGGCCCTAGCGGGGAAGCCTACGAGCAGTACTTC.

In regard to this clone: This same CDR3 is encoded by further DNA sequences in the sample. V gene TRBV5-1 combines with J gene TRBJ1-1, with TRBD1 matching 7 bases. Trimming at V came to 4 bases and at J to 1 base, leaving 4 bases not matched to a gene. CDR1 SGHRS and CDR2 YFSETQ come from the germline V gene. This CDR3 spans 14 amino acids. CDR3 in DNA: TGCGCCAGCAGCCCCTGGACAGGGAACACTGAAGCTTTCTTT. Protein sequence: CASSPWTGNTEAFF.

The chain uses TRBV3-1 (or the pseudogene TRBV3-2) and TRBJ2-1; a weak D match, TRBD1 (6 bases). This CDR3 region has 16 residues. The V end was cut by 3 bases, the J end by 0 bases, with 12 bases between. The germline V gene has CDR1 LGHDT and CDR2 YNNKEL (reference sequence). The CDR3 loop reads CASSHNRVSSYNEQFF. DNA of the CDR3: TGTGCCAGCAGCCACAACAGGGTGAGCTCCTACAATGAGCAGTTCTTC.

The CDR3 sequence is CASRAGQGGEKLFF. In DNA form, the CDR3 reads TGTGCCAGCAGAGCCGGACAGGGTGGAGAAAAACTGTTTTTT. This rearrangement joins TRBV28 to TRBJ1-4; the match to TRBD1 covers 8 bases. The CDR3 is 14 amino acids. CDR1 MDHEN and CDR2 SYDVKM come from the germline V gene. V gave up 6 bases and J gave up 8 bases; unmatched junction bases: 8.

CDR3 sequence: CASTDRGVGTDTQYF. DNA of the CDR3: TGTGCCAGCACCGACAGGGGGGTAGGGACAGATACGCAGTATTTT. This rearrangement joins TRBV6-6 to TRBJ2-3; 9 positions match TRBD1. This CDR3 spans 15 amino acids. V trimming: 7 bases; J trimming: 3 bases; junction bases outside the gene matches: 8. CDR1 is MNHNY and CDR2 is SVGAGI in the germline V gene (reference sequence).

The chain links TRBV19 to TRBJ2-1; 9 bases map to TRBD2. V shed 6 bases and J 10 bases; nucleotides not matched to a gene: 10. The CDR3 has 14 residues. Per the germline V gene, CDR1 is LNHDA and CDR2 is SQIVND (reference sequence). CDR3 sequence: CASRAGGSRVEQFF. CDR3 nucleotides: TGTGCCAGTAGAGCGGGAGGATCTCGGGTAGAGCAGTTCTTC.

The V call is TRBV7-2, the J call TRBJ1-2; no firm D call. Germline V lookup: CDR1 SGHTA, CDR2 FQGNSA. V was clipped by 5 bases and J by 3 bases, with 10 bases between them. The CDR3 runs to 13 residues. The CDR3 DNA sequence: TGTGCCAGCAGCCTAGGACTCTACTATGGCTACACCTTC. Protein product: CASSLGLYYGYTF. The full variable domain, in which reference TRBV7-2 and TRBJ1-2 provide the parts outside the CDR3, is GAGVSQSPSNKVTEKGKDVELRCDPISGHTALYWYRQSLGQGLEFLIYFQGNSAPDKSGLPSDRFSAERTGGSVSTLTIQRTQQEDSAVYLCASSLGLYYGYTFGSGTRLTVV.

The chain links TRBV5-4 to TRBJ2-7; possibly TRBD2 for D (6 bases). CDR3 length equals 14 residues. Germline V gene data show CDR1 as SGHNT and CDR2 as YYREEE (reference sequence). Trimming took off 4 bases at V and 1 base at J, with 12 bases between the two ends. CDR3 sequence (DNA): TGTGCCAGCAGCCAAGTAGCGGATTCCTACGAGCAGTACTTC. This translates into CASSQVADSYEQYF.

This sequence joins TRBV18 and TRBJ1-4; 7 nucleotides line up with TRBD1. The CDR3 is 13 amino acids. V gave up 9 bases and J gave up 6 bases; unmatched junction bases: 7. Germline V gene lookup returns CDR1 KGHSH and CDR2 LQKENI. In DNA, the CDR3 is TGTGCCAGTTCTAAGGGACAGCATGAAAAACTGTTTTTT. The encoded protein is CASSKGQHEKLFF.

The chain uses TRBV30 and TRBJ1-1; TRBD1 matches at 7 bases. The germline V gene has CDR1 GTSNPN and CDR2 SVGIG (reference sequence). J lost 4 bases, V lost 5 bases, and 10 bases had no gene match. CDR3 size: 14 residues. The CDR3 region has the DNA TGTGCCTGGTCCCGCCTTCGACAGGGCACTGAAGCTTTCTTT. This gives the protein CAWSRLRQGTEAFF.

CDR3 DNA sequence: TGTGCCAGCAGCTTAACCTTCGGCACTGGGCATTCACCCCTCCACTTT. Translating gives CASSLTFGTGHSPLHF. This rearrangement joins TRBV7-8 to TRBJ1-6; D not certain. Germline lookup yields CDR1 SGHVS and CDR2 FQNEAQ. The V end was cut by 2 bases, the J end by 8 bases, with 16 bases between. CDR3 length equals 16 residues.

The V and J genes are TRBV18 and TRBJ1-1; D may be TRBD1 (6 bases). The CDR3 is 12 amino acids. V lost 3 bases and J 5 bases, leaving 7 bases between the germline ends. CDR1 is KGHSH and CDR2 is LQKENI in the germline V gene. CDR3 sequence reads: CASSPGATEAFF. The CDR3 nucleotides are TGTGCCAGCTCACCGGGGGCTACTGAAGCTTTCTTT.

The rearrangement uses TRBV28 and TRBJ1-5, with D possibly being TRBD1 (6 bases). Germline loops: CDR1 MDHEN, CDR2 SYDVKM. With 1 base removed from V and 3 bases from J, the gap between germline ends came to 16 bases. The CDR3 length is 17 residues. CDR3 residues: CASSLYGGAASNQPQHF. CDR3 nucleotides: TGTGCCAGCAGTTTATACGGGGGGGCGGCATCCAATCAGCCCCAGCATTTT.